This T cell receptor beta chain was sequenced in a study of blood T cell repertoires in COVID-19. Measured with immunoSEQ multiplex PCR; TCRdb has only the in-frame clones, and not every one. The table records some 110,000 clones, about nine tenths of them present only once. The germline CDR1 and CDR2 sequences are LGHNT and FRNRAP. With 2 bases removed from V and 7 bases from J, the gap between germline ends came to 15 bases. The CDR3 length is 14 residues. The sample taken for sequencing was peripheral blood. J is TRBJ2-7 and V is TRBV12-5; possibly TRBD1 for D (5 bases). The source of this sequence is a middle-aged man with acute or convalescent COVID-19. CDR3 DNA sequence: TGTGCTAGTGGTTTGTCAGGCTGGGGCTTGGAGCAGTACTTC. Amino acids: CASGLSGWGLEQYF. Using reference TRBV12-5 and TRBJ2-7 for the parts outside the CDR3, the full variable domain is DARVTQTPRHKVTEMGQEVTMRCQPILGHNTVFWYRQTMMQGLELLAYFRNRAPLDDSGMPKDRFSAEMPDATLATLKIQPSEPRDSAVYFCASGLSGWGLEQYFGPGTRLTVT.